Presented here are 21 T cell receptor beta chains from one specimen sequenced in a study of blood T cell repertoires in COVID-19. Libraries were prepared by immunoSEQ multiplex PCR; TCRdb keeps only in-frame clonotypes and omits some of them. This sample has about 670,000 clones, with about 90% found just once. Sequencing was done on a sample of peripheral blood. Every receptor here comes from a woman aged 18-30 years with acute or convalescent COVID-19.

This chain joins TRBV27 and TRBJ1-2; 9 bases fit TRBD1. Germline V gene lookup returns CDR1 MNHEY and CDR2 SMNVEV (reference sequence). The CDR3 loop spans 14 amino acids. V shed 3 bases and J 5 bases; nucleotides not matched to a gene: 4. CDR3 in amino acids: CASSFWGQGYGYTF. Here the CDR3 DNA reads TGTGCCAGCAGTTTCTGGGGACAGGGATATGGCTACACCTTC.

V is TRBV5-1 and J is TRBJ2-7; 10 nucleotides agree with TRBD1. The germline CDR1 and CDR2 sequences are SGHRS and YFSETQ. The CDR3 is 17 amino acids. V lost 2 bases to trimming and J lost 1 base; unmatched junction nucleotides: 9. CDR3 coding DNA: TGCGCCAGCAGCTTAGATTACGGGACAGGGGTTTCCTACGAGCAGTACTTC. It is translated as CASSLDYGTGVSYEQYF.

The CDR3 coding sequence is TGTGCCAGCAGTTTGCCCAGGGGTTATGGCTACACCTTC. It translates to CASSLPRGYGYTF. The V call is TRBV12-3 or TRBV12-4, the J call TRBJ1-2; possibly TRBD1 for D (6 bases). Trimming shortened V by 3 bases and J by 5 bases, and 10 bases separated the two germline ends. The CDR3 has 13 amino acids.

A single count supports this clone. The V and J genes are TRBV19 and TRBJ1-5; D perhaps matches TRBD1 (5 bases). This CDR3 contains 15 residues. V was shortened by 3 bases and J by 3 bases, with 12 bases between the two germline ends. Germline loops: CDR1 LNHDA, CDR2 SQIVND (reference sequence). The CDR3 here is CASSMGGFNNQPQHF. DNA for the CDR3: TGTGCCAGTAGTATGGGGGGGTTTAACAATCAGCCCCAGCATTTT.

V and J are TRBV4-2 and TRBJ2-3; 13 bases are a match to TRBD2. The CDR3 contains 17 residues. V trimming: 3 bases; J trimming: 6 bases; junction bases outside the gene matches: 9. Germline CDR1 LGHNA, CDR2 YNFKEQ. CDR3 DNA sequence: TGTGCCAGCAGCCAGATTACTAGCGGGGGGGCGGAGGATACGCAGTATTTT. Encoded protein: CASSQITSGGAEDTQYF.

This chain's CDR3 is CSVTRQGPNTEAFF. As DNA, the CDR3 is TGCAGCGTGACGCGACAGGGGCCGAACACTGAAGCTTTCTTT. The chain recombines TRBV29-1 with TRBJ1-1, with TRBD1 matching 8 bases. J lost 1 base, V lost 6 bases, and 7 bases had no gene match. The CDR3 covers 14 residues. Per germline, CDR1 SQVTM and CDR2 ANQGSEA.

The chain uses TRBV29-1 and TRBJ2-7; possible D gene TRBD1, 6 bases. The length of the CDR3 is 11 residues. The V end lost 2 bases, the J end lost 5 bases, and 7 bases lay between the germline ends. Per the germline V gene, CDR1 is SQVTM and CDR2 is ANQGSEA. The CDR3 coding sequence is TGCAGCGTTGAACAGGGGAACGAGCAGTACTTC. Translation: CSVEQGNEQYF.

This clone was detected a few times. The J gene is TRBJ1-2, the V gene TRBV4-3; 8 bases are shared with TRBD1. The germline V gene encodes CDR1 LGHNA and CDR2 YSLEER. Trimming cost V 3 bases and J 3 bases; bases outside gene matches: 3. The CDR3 is made up of 14 amino acids. The CDR3 reads CASSQTGVDYGYTF. CDR3 nucleotide sequence: TGCGCCAGCAGCCAGACAGGGGTAGACTATGGCTACACCTTC.

The rearrangement joins TRBV19 to TRBJ1-1, with 8 nucleotides matching TRBD1. V was pared by 3 bases and J by 5 bases, with 8 bases of the junction left unmatched. CDR1 and CDR2 (germline): LNHDA, SQIVND (reference sequence). This CDR3 is built from 15 residues. This CDR3 reads CASSIFRGRWTEAFF. The CDR3 DNA follows: TGTGCCAGTAGTATCTTCAGGGGGCGGTGGACTGAAGCTTTCTTT.

The V and J genes are TRBV12-3 or TRBV12-4 and TRBJ2-1; TRBD1 aligns across 7 bases. The trim removed 5 bases at V and 9 bases at J, leaving 7 bases unmatched. The CDR3 runs to 13 residues. CDR3 in amino acids: CASSTRQGGEQFF. CDR3 DNA: TGTGCCAGCAGTACTCGACAGGGCGGTGAGCAGTTCTTC.

The chain couples TRBV27 to TRBJ2-7, with TRBD1 matching over 9 bases. Trimming at V came to 6 bases and at J to 6 bases, leaving 12 bases not matched to a gene. The germline CDR1 and CDR2 sequences are MNHEY and SMNVEV (reference sequence). CDR3 length: 15 residues. CDR3 amino acids: CASSAALGQGIEQYF. The CDR3 nucleotides are TGTGCCAGCAGCGCCGCCTTGGGACAGGGTATCGAGCAGTACTTC.

The rearrangement joins TRBV5-6 to TRBJ2-7, with D maybe TRBD1 (5 bases). Germline CDR1 SGHDT, CDR2 YYEEEE. This CDR3 contains 15 residues. Trimming pared 3 bases from V and 3 bases from J, leaving 16 bases between. The DNA of the CDR3 is TGTGCCAGCAGCTGGGGTTCGTGGACAAGCTACGAGCAGTACTTC. Protein product: CASSWGSWTSYEQYF.

The CDR3 reads CATSDIPGLAGAGPNTGELFF. CDR3 nucleotide sequence: TGTGCCACCAGTGATATCCCCGGACTAGCGGGGGCCGGACCGAACACCGGGGAGCTGTTTTTT. The chain carries TRBV24-1 and TRBJ2-2, with 13 bases aligning to TRBD2. Per germline, CDR1 KGHDR and CDR2 SFDVKD. J gave up 0 bases and V 3 bases, and 12 bases lay outside the gene matches. The CDR3 runs 21 residues.

For the CDR3, the DNA is TGTGCCAGCAGCCCACAGGGACACGGGGAGCTGTTTTTT. It codes for CASSPQGHGELFF. The rearrangement links TRBV6-5 to TRBJ2-2; possible D gene TRBD1, 6 bases. Trimming shortened V by 6 bases and J by 7 bases, and 12 bases separated the two germline ends. The length of the CDR3 is 13 residues. CDR1 is MNHEY and CDR2 is SVGAGI in the germline V gene.

J is TRBJ2-2 and V is TRBV9; weak D call: TRBD2 (5 bases). Germline V CDR1 and CDR2: SGDLS, YYNGEE. The CDR3 has 15 amino acids. The germline V and J ends were trimmed by 2 bases and 3 bases, with 11 bases remaining between them. The CDR3 spells CASSVGGRDTGELFF. The CDR3 nucleotides read TGTGCCAGCAGCGTGGGTGGGCGGGACACCGGGGAGCTGTTTTTT.

The chain links TRBV5-6 to TRBJ2-7; D is perhaps TRBD1 (5 bases). The CDR3 spans 15 residues. V dropped 3 bases and J dropped 2 bases, with 15 bases sitting between them. The germline gives CDR1 SGHDT, CDR2 YYEEEE. The CDR3 region has the DNA TGTGCCAGCAGCTCGATCGACAGTATTCCCTACGAGCAGTACTTC. Protein sequence: CASSSIDSIPYEQYF.

J is TRBJ2-7 and V is TRBV12-5, with D perhaps matching TRBD2 (6 bases). In germline, CDR1 is LGHNT, CDR2 FRNRAP. The CDR3 is 15 amino acids. V lost 2 bases and J lost 7, with 18 bases in between. Here the CDR3 reads CASGLIRELRREQYF. The CDR3 DNA reads as TGTGCTAGTGGTTTGATACGGGAGCTAAGGAGGGAGCAGTACTTC.

This clone appeared once. The chain joins TRBV11-2 to TRBJ2-7; the match to TRBD1 covers 9 bases. Trimming took 2 bases from V and 5 from J; bases not matched to a gene: 7. CDR1 and CDR2 from the germline V gene are SGHAT and FQNNGV. CDR3 length equals 15 residues. CDR3 DNA: TGTGCCAGCAGCTTATGGGGACAGGGTCCCCACGAGCAGTACTTC. Residues: CASSLWGQGPHEQYF. The variable domain in full, completed from reference TRBV11-2 and TRBJ2-7, reads EAGVAQSPRYKIIEKRQSVAFWCNPISGHATLYWYQQILGQGPKLLIQFQNNGVVDDSQLPKDRFSAERLKGVDSTLKIQPAKLEDSAVYLCASSLWGQGPHEQYFGPGTRLTVT.

V usage is TRBV4-3 and J usage is TRBJ1-4; tentatively, D is TRBD1 (6 bases). The germline V gene encodes CDR1 LGHNA and CDR2 YSLEER. The CDR3 has 19 amino acids. Trimming left V 1 base short and J 11 bases short, with 29 bases between. For the CDR3, the DNA is TGCGCCAGCAGCCAAGGGGGGCTACAGGGTTCTACGAACCCCGACAAACTGTTTTTT. Amino acid sequence: CASSQGGLQGSTNPDKLFF.

The V call is TRBV7-9, the J call TRBJ1-1, with D possibly matching TRBD1 (5 bases). Germline V gene lookup returns CDR1 SEHNR and CDR2 FQNEAQ (reference sequence). CDR3 length equals 15 residues. Trimming cost V 5 bases and J 1 base, with 14 bases left between them. The CDR3 nucleotides are TGTGCCAGCAGCCCCGGAGGGGCAGAGAACACTGAAGCTTTCTTT. It specifies CASSPGGAENTEAFF.

This clone has more than one count but fewer than ten. The chain combines TRBV28 with TRBJ1-3, with D maybe TRBD1 (6 bases). CDR3 length: 15 amino acids. CDR1 is MDHEN and CDR2 is SYDVKM in the germline V gene. Trimming removed 6 bases from V and 0 bases from J, with 12 bases in between. The CDR3 region is CASRGDRYSGNTIYF. The CDR3 DNA follows: TGTGCCAGCAGAGGAGACAGGTACTCTGGAAACACCATATATTTT.